These 24 T cell receptor beta chains were all obtained from the same sample, sequenced in a study of blood T cell repertoires in COVID-19. TCRdb's copy holds only in-frame clones and misses some; the assay was immunoSEQ multiplex PCR. The sample has hundreds of thousands of clones, 87% seen once. Sequencing was carried out using peripheral blood. These receptors were obtained from a woman in her forties who had recovered from COVID-19.

The genes are TRBV3-1 (or the pseudogene TRBV3-2) and TRBJ2-1; 10 bases map to TRBD2. The CDR3 consists of 16 residues. Per germline, CDR1 LGHDT and CDR2 YNNKEL (reference sequence). Losses at the gene ends were 1 base for V and 4 bases for J; bases not matched to a gene: 4. CDR3 bases: TGTGCCAGCAGCCAAGTGACTAGCGGGTGGTACAATGAGCAGTTCTTC. Protein product: CASSQVTSGWYNEQFF.

The chain is built from TRBV6-5 and TRBJ1-1; perhaps TRBD1 as D (6 bases). CDR3 length: 15 residues. Germline V gene sequence: CDR1 MNHEY, CDR2 SVGAGI. V lost 4 bases, J lost 7 bases, and 19 bases lay in between. CDR3 loop: CASSWGGAGLVEAFF. The DNA of the CDR3 is TGTGCCAGCAGTTGGGGGGGCGCCGGGCTTGTTGAAGCTTTCTTT.

The V and J genes are TRBV19 and TRBJ1-6; D not certain. CDR1 is LNHDA and CDR2 is SQIVND in the germline V gene (reference sequence). V lost 1 base and J 6 bases, leaving 4 bases between the germline ends. The CDR3 spans 13 residues. The CDR3 DNA sequence: TGTGCCAGTAGTATAGGGGCTAATTCACCCCTCCACTTT. Translating it yields CASSIGANSPLHF. The complete variable domain, with remaining parts taken from reference TRBV19 and TRBJ1-6, reads DGGITQSPKYLFRKEGQNVTLSCEQNLNHDAMYWYRQDPGQGLRLIYYSQIVNDFQKGDIAEGYSVSREKKESFPLTVTSAQKNPTAFYLCASSIGANSPLHFGNGTRLTVT.

The rearrangement joins TRBV18 to TRBJ1-1; weak D call: TRBD1 (5 bases). The germline V gene encodes CDR1 KGHSH and CDR2 LQKENI. The V gene lost 2 bases and the J gene lost 10 bases, with 20 bases spanning the gap. CDR3 size: 15 residues. The CDR3 reads CASSPSQPGLQRAFF. CDR3 coding DNA: TGTGCCAGCTCACCAAGTCAACCAGGGCTCCAACGAGCTTTCTTT.

The genes are TRBV9 and TRBJ1-1, with 7 positions matching TRBD1. The CDR3 covers 15 residues. Unmatched junction bases numbered 5, after V lost 0 bases and J lost 3 bases. CDR1 and CDR2 from the germline V gene are SGDLS and YYNGEE. CDR3 sequence: CASSVEEDRYTEAFF. Written as DNA, the CDR3 is TGTGCCAGCAGCGTAGAGGAGGACAGGTACACTGAAGCTTTCTTT.

This sequence joins TRBV20-1 and TRBJ2-4, with D perhaps matching TRBD2 (5 bases). The CDR3 spans 14 residues. Germline V gene sequence: CDR1 DFQATT, CDR2 SNEGSKA (reference sequence). V was clipped by 3 bases and J by 6 bases, with 15 bases between them. DNA of the CDR3: TGCAGTGCTAGTGAGGCGGGCATGGGAAACATTCAGTACTTC. As protein: CSASEAGMGNIQYF.

J is TRBJ2-5 and V is TRBV6-5, with D maybe TRBD2 (5 bases). CDR1 is MNHEY, CDR2 SVGAGI, per germline. The CDR3 contains 14 residues. V lost 8 bases, J lost 4 bases, and 17 bases lay in between. CDR3 nucleotides: TGTGCCAGCGATGGACTCTACAAGGGAGAGACCCAGTACTTC. It yields the protein CASDGLYKGETQYF.

This clone was seen more than once but under ten times. This chain joins TRBV29-1 and TRBJ1-2; D might be TRBD1 (6 bases). This CDR3 region has 13 residues. V lost 7 bases and J 6 bases, leaving 18 bases between the germline ends. Germline-derived CDR1 and CDR2 are SQVTM and ANQGSEA. CDR3 amino acids: CSAVGDRFDGYTF. Written as DNA, the CDR3 is TGCAGCGCTGTAGGAGACAGGTTTGATGGCTACACCTTC.

The gene calls are TRBV5-1 and TRBJ1-3, with D tentatively TRBD1 (6 bases). Germline CDR1 is SGHRS and CDR2 is YFSETQ. V lost 7 bases and J lost 4, with 9 bases in between. The CDR3 is 12 amino acids. DNA of the CDR3: TGCGCCAGCGGGGACATAGGAAACACCATATATTTT. It is translated as CASGDIGNTIYF.

The rearrangement links TRBV11-1 to TRBJ2-7; D is perhaps TRBD1 (5 bases). The V end was cut by 4 bases, the J end by 6 bases, with 16 bases between. The CDR3 totals 14 residues. Germline values: CDR1 SGHAT, CDR2 FQDESV (reference sequence). The CDR3 bases are TGTGCCAGCAGCTCACAAATAGGGGTCCGCGAGCAGTACTTC. Protein: CASSSQIGVREQYF.

Concerning this clone: Its ends do not fully match the called genes, so a read error is possible. The rearrangement uses TRBV12-5 and TRBJ1-4, with D possibly matching TRBD1 (6 bases). Germline lookup yields CDR1 LGHNT and CDR2 FRNRAP. This CDR3 has 12 residues. The CDR3 coding sequence is TGTGCTAGTGGTTTGGTAGGGGGACGCCCAATTTTT. This gives the protein CASGLVGGRPIF.

The chain has TRBV6-1 and TRBJ1-5; unclear D gene. V was trimmed by 3 bases and J by 9 bases, leaving 6 bases between them. CDR1 MNHNS and CDR2 SASEGT come from the germline V gene. The CDR3 is 11 amino acids. The CDR3 sequence: CASSDPWPQHF. The CDR3 DNA sequence: TGTGCCAGCAGTGACCCGTGGCCCCAGCATTTT.

The chain is built from TRBV12-3 or TRBV12-4 and TRBJ2-5, with 10 bases that match TRBD1. Losses at the gene ends were 6 bases for V and 5 bases for J; bases not matched to a gene: 3. This CDR3 spans 13 amino acids. The CDR3 DNA reads as TGTGCCAGCAGCGACAGGGGGCGGGAGACCCAGTACTTC. Protein product: CASSDRGRETQYF.

V and J are TRBV2 and TRBJ2-7; 10 positions match TRBD1. CDR3 length equals 14 residues. The ends lost 7 bases at V and 5 bases at J; junction bases unmatched: 8. The germline V gene has CDR1 SNHLY and CDR2 FYNNEI. CDR3 nucleotide sequence: TGTGCCAGCACCCTGCCGGGACAGGGGAACGAGCAGTACTTC. This gives the protein CASTLPGQGNEQYF. The full variable domain, rest sourced from reference TRBV2 and TRBJ2-7, is EPEVTQTPSHQVTQMGQEVILRCVPISNHLYFYWYRQILGQKVEFLVSFYNNEISEKSEIFDDQFSVERPDGSNFTLKIRSTKLEDSAMYFCASTLPGQGNEQYFGPGTRLTVT.

V gene TRBV9 combines with J gene TRBJ2-7; 8 nucleotides agree with TRBD2. V lost 3 bases, J lost 3 bases, and 11 bases stayed unmatched. This CDR3 is built from 16 residues. Germline CDR1 reads SGDLS; CDR2 reads YYNGEE. The CDR3 region is CASSARVAGPNYEQYF. CDR3 bases: TGTGCCAGCAGCGCGAGGGTAGCGGGACCTAACTACGAGCAGTACTTC.

The genes are TRBV7-6 and TRBJ1-5, with 8 positions matching TRBD1. This CDR3 comprises 14 residues. Per the germline V gene, CDR1 is SGHVS and CDR2 is FNYEAQ. Trimming at V came to 3 bases and at J to 9 bases, leaving 7 bases not matched to a gene. The CDR3 is CASSLTGVGWPQHF. CDR3 sequence (DNA): TGTGCCAGCAGCTTGACAGGGGTGGGTTGGCCCCAGCATTTT.

V and J are TRBV6-2 or TRBV6-3 and TRBJ2-5, with 7 bases lining up with TRBD2. CDR1 MNHEY and CDR2 SVGEGT come from the germline V gene. J was trimmed by 5 bases and V by 4 bases; bases with no gene match: 10. The CDR3 length is 15 residues. CDR3 coding DNA: TGTGCCAGCAGTTCCACTCGGGGGGACCCGGAGACCCAGTACTTC. Translating it yields CASSSTRGDPETQYF.

This clone was seen once. V usage is TRBV7-2 and J usage is TRBJ2-7; 10 bases map to TRBD1. This CDR3 contains 15 residues. Germline V gene data show CDR1 as SGHTA and CDR2 as FQGNSA. With V trimmed by 7 bases and J by 3 bases, 9 bases remained unmatched. CDR3 nucleotide sequence: TGTGCCAGCATGAGAGGGGGACAGGGGATCTACGAGCAGTACTTC. As protein: CASMRGGQGIYEQYF.

DNA of the CDR3: TGTGCCACCAGTGATTTGCCGCCTGGGACTAGCTATTACGAGCAGTACTTC. Its protein is CATSDLPPGTSYYEQYF. V usage is TRBV24-1 and J usage is TRBJ2-7; TRBD2 agrees at 9 bases. The CDR3 covers 17 residues. The V gene's germline CDR1 is KGHDR and CDR2 SFDVKD. V lost 0 bases to trimming and J lost 4 bases; unmatched junction nucleotides: 9.

The chain uses TRBV11-2 and TRBJ2-3; D perhaps matches TRBD2 (6 bases). CDR3 size: 15 residues. In germline, CDR1 is SGHAT, CDR2 FQNNGV. Trimming shortened V by 1 base and J by 1 base, and 9 bases separated the two germline ends. The CDR3 is CASSLGTMGTDTQYF. The CDR3 bases are TGTGCCAGCAGCTTAGGGACTATGGGCACAGATACGCAGTATTTT.

This chain links TRBV6-5 with TRBJ2-7; 11 bases are a match to TRBD1. Germline V gene lookup returns CDR1 MNHEY and CDR2 SVGAGI. Unmatched junction bases numbered 6, after V lost 6 bases and J lost 2 bases. The CDR3 has 15 residues. The CDR3: CASSPGDRGAYEQYF. In DNA form, the CDR3 reads TGTGCCAGCAGCCCCGGGGACAGGGGGGCCTACGAGCAGTACTTC.

The rearrangement links TRBV6-2 or TRBV6-3 to TRBJ1-3; D may be TRBD1 (5 bases). Germline V gives CDR1 MNHEY, CDR2 SVGEGT. CDR3 length: 15 amino acids. Trimming left V 6 bases short and J 1 base short, with 13 bases between. CDR3 amino acids: CASSRGTSSGNTIYF. CDR3 bases: TGTGCCAGCAGCCGAGGGACTTCGTCTGGAAACACCATATATTTT.

The chain employs TRBV30 and TRBJ2-1; the match to TRBD2 covers 7 bases. Germline CDR1 is GTSNPN and CDR2 is SVGIG (reference sequence). V lost 4 bases, J lost 1 base, and 13 bases stayed unmatched. CDR3 length: 17 amino acids. The CDR3 loop reads CAWTQTGGAPSYNEQFF. The DNA for the CDR3 is TGTGCCTGGACCCAAACGGGAGGCGCTCCTTCCTACAATGAGCAGTTCTTC.

V usage is TRBV3-1 (or the pseudogene TRBV3-2) and J usage is TRBJ1-6; D gene ambiguous. This CDR3 comprises 14 residues. CDR1 and CDR2 from the germline V gene are LGHDT and YNNKEL (reference sequence). Deletions cut 6 bases from V and 0 bases from J, with 6 bases between. CDR3 in amino acids: CASRLSSYNSPLHF. In DNA, the CDR3 is TGTGCCAGCAGACTTAGCTCCTATAATTCACCCCTCCACTTT.